This entry concerns a single TCR beta chain. This specimen belongs to a study of Tregs in tolerant kidney transplant recipients. Repertoires were generated with immunoSEQ multiplex PCR, while TCRdb's copy carries only in-frame clones and drops some. The sample carries 45,000 to 55,000 clones, over 80% recorded once. The nonmyeloablative bone marrow transplants came from related graft donors, with transient mixed chimerism. This TCR derives from a human patient who received a combined kidney and bone marrow transplant. Some of the T cells might come from the graft donor. Sequencing was performed on CD8+ T cells from blood (PBMCs), taken 24 months after the transplant.

The CDR3 nucleotides are TGTGCCTGGAGACGGGAGACCTATGGCTACACCTTC. It codes for CAWRRETYGYTF. The rearrangement uses TRBV30 and TRBJ1-2, with unresolved D. CDR1 is GTSNPN, CDR2 SVGIG, per germline (reference sequence). The CDR3 is 12 amino acids. V was shortened by 3 bases and J by 4 bases, with 9 bases between the two germline ends.